This T cell receptor beta chain derives from a study of cytomegalovirus exposure and HLA in healthy donors. About the study: Clustering assigned 70% to 90% of the roughly 380 genotyped donors to the Caucasian-associated ancestry cluster.

The CDR3 runs 18 residues. The germline V gene encodes CDR1 SEHNR and CDR2 FQNEAQ (reference sequence). The PCR used 60 Vbeta and 13 Jbeta primers. Only in-frame clones appear in the TCRdb table, and some are missing; sequencing was by immunoSEQ multiplex PCR. The sample carries under 200,000 clones, 62% recorded once. On this clone itself: Relative to the germline gene, one junction end is altered; a read error may explain this.

The sequenced sample was PBMCs. The chain links TRBV7-9 to TRBJ2-1; 10 bases match TRBD2. This clonotype was sampled from a middle-aged man in good health and CMV-seronegative. Here the CDR3 DNA reads TGTTCCAGCACCGCCGGACTAGCGGACCCGAGCTCCTACAATGAGCAGTTCTTC. Protein product: CSSTAGLADPSSYNEQFF.